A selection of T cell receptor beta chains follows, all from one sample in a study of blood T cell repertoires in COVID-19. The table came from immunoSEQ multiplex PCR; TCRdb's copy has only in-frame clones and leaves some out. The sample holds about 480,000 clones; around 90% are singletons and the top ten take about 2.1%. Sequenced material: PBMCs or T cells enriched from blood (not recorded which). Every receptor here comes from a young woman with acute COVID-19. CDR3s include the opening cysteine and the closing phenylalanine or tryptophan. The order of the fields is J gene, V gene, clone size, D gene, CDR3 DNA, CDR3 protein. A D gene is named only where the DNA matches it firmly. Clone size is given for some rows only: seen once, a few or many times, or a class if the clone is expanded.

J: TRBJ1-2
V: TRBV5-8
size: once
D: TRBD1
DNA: TGTGCCAGCTTGCGGACAGGGGGCGGCTATGGCTACACCTTC
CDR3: CASLRTGGGYGYTF

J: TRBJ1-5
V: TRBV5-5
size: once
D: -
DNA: TGTGCCAGCAGCAGAGAAAGTAGCAATCAGCCCCAGCATTTT
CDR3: CASSRESSNQPQHF

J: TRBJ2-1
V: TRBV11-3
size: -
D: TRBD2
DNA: TGTGCCAGCAGCTTTATCAGCGGGAGGGACAATGAGCAGTTCTTC
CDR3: CASSFISGRDNEQFF

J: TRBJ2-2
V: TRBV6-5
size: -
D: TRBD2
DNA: TGTGCCAGCAGTTACTCTCTAGCGGGCGGGGAGCTGTTTTTT
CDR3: CASSYSLAGGELFF

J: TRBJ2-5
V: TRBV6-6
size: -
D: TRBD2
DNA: TGTGCCAGCAGTGGGACTAGCTGGGAGACCCAGTACTTC
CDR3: CASSGTSWETQYF

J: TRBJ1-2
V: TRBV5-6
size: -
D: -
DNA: TGTGCCAGCAGCTGGGAAAGGGGGAAGGGCTACACCTTC
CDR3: CASSWERGKGYTF

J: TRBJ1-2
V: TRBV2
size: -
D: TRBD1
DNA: TGTGCCACCCAAACCGGGACAGCAAACTATGGCTACACCTTC
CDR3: CATQTGTANYGYTF

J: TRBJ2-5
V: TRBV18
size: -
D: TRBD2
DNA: TGTGCCAGCTCTCTGGGACTAGCCCCTGTTGAGACCCAGTACTTC
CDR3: CASSLGLAPVETQYF

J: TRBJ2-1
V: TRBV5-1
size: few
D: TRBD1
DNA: TGCGCCAGCAGCCCGTTGGACAGGGGGCGACATGAGCAGTTCTTC
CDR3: CASSPLDRGRHEQFF

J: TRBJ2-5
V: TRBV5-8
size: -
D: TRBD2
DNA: TGTGCCAGCAGCTGGGGGACTAGCGGGGAGATACAAGAGACCCAGTACTTC
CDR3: CASSWGTSGEIQETQYF

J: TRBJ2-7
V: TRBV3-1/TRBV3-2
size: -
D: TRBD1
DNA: TGTGCCAGCAGCCCCGGACAGGGGGGCTCCTACGAGCAGTACTTC
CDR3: CASSPGQGGSYEQYF

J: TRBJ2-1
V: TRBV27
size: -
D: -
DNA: TGTGCCAGCAGGGGGACACTCAAGGGTGAGCAGTTCTTC
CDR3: CASRGTLKGEQFF

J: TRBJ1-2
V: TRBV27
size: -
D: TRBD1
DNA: TGTGCCAGCAGTTGGGGCGAGGGGGCGCGTGGCTACACCTTC
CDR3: CASSWGEGARGYTF

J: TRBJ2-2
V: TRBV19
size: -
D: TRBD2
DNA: TGTGCCAGTAGTATTCCTAGCGGGGGTGCGAACACCGGGGAGCTGTTTTTT
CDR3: CASSIPSGGANTGELFF

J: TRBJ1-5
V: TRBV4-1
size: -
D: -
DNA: TGCGCCAGCAGCCTCAATAGCGGTCAGCCCCAGCATTTT
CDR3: CASSLNSGQPQHF

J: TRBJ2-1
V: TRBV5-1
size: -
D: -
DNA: TGCGCCAGCAGCTCATCGACTAGTCCTTCCTCCTACAATGAGCAGTTCTTC
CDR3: CASSSSTSPSSYNEQFF

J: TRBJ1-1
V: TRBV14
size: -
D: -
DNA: TGTGCCAGCAGCCAACAGGGGCTAGTGAACACTGAAGCTTTCTTT
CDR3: CASSQQGLVNTEAFF

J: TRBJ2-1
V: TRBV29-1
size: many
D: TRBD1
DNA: TGCAGCGTGACCGGGACAGACTACAATGAGCAGTTCTTC
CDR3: CSVTGTDYNEQFF

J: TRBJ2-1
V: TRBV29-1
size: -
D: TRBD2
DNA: TGCAGCGTCCTTGTAGCGGGGGGAGTTGAGCAGTTCTTC
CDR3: CSVLVAGGVEQFF

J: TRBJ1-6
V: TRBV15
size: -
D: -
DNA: TGTGCCACCAGCAGAGATGGCGACATGGATAACCACTTT
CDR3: CATSRDGDMDNHF

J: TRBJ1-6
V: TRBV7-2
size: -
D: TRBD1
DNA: TGTGCCAGCAGTTCGAGGACAGGTCCTGATCCCCTCCACTTT
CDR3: CASSSRTGPDPLHF

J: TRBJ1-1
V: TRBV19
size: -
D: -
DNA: TGTGCCAGTAGTATGTCGTCCTCCCCCGGGGTAGATACTGAAGCTTTCTTT
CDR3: CASSMSSSPGVDTEAFF

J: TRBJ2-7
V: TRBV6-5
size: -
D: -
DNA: TGTGCCAGCAGCCCGGACAGAACCTACGAGCAGTACTTC
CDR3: CASSPDRTYEQYF

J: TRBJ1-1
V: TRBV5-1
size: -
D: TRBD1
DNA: TGCGCCAGCAGCTCCAGGGGGCTCGCCACTGAAGCTTTCTTT
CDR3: CASSSRGLATEAFF

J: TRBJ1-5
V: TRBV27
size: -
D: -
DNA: TGTGCCAGCAGTTTACGGGGGTATAGCAATCAGCCCCAGCATTTT
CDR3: CASSLRGYSNQPQHF

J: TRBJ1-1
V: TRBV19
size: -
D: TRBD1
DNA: TGTGCCAGTAGTAACAGGGGTCCTGAAGCTTTCTTT
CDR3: CASSNRGPEAFF

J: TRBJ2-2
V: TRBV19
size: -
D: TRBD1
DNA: TGTGCCAGTAGATTTAGGACAGGGGGGACCATTAACACCGGGGAGCTGTTTTTT
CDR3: CASRFRTGGTINTGELFF

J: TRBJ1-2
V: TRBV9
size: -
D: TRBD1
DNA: TGTGCCAGCAGCGCAACAGGGGGCGGTGGCTACACCTTC
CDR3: CASSATGGGGYTF

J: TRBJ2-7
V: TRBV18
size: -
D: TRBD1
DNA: TGTGCCAGCTCAGCCGGGACAGGGGAAGCCTACGAGCAGTACTTC
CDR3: CASSAGTGEAYEQYF

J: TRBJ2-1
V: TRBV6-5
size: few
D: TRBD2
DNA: TGTGCCAGCAGTTACTCCGCCCGGACTAGCGGGATTGAGCAGTTCTTC
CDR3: CASSYSARTSGIEQFF

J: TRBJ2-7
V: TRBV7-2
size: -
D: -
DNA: TGTGCCAGCAGCTCCCTAGCGAGATACGAGCAGTACTTC
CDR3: CASSSLARYEQYF

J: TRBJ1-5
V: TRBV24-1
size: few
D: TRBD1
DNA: TGTGCCACCAGTGCCGTACCGGACAGGGACTTGGGAAGCAATCAGCCCCAGCATTTT
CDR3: CATSAVPDRDLGSNQPQHF

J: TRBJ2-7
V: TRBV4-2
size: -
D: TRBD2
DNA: TGTGCCAGCAGCCAAGTGTTCCTTAAGCTAGCGGGGATCTACGAGCAGTACTTC
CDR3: CASSQVFLKLAGIYEQYF

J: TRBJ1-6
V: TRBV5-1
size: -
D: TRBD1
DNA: TGCGCCAGCAGCTCCGGACAGGGGTCTTCACCCCTCCACTTT
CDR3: CASSSGQGSSPLHF

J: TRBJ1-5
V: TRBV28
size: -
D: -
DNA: TGTGCCAGCAGGGGCGGGGGCCGGATTAATCAGCCCCAGCATTTT
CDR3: CASRGGGRINQPQHF

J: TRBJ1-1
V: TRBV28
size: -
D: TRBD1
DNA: TGTGCCAGCAGTTTTTACAGGGGGCAAGCTTTCTTT
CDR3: CASSFYRGQAFF

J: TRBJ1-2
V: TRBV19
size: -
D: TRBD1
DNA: TGTGCCAGTAGTCCCGGGACAGGGGGTCACTATGGCTACACCTTC
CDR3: CASSPGTGGHYGYTF

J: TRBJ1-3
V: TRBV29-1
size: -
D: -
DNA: TGCAGCGTTATACAGGGCTTCTCTGGAAACACCATATATTTT
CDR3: CSVIQGFSGNTIYF

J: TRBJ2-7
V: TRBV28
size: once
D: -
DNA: TGTGCCAGCAGTTCTGCGGGTGGGCCCTACGAGCAGTACTTC
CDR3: CASSSAGGPYEQYF

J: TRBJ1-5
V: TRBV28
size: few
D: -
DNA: TGTGCCAGCAGTTTATTATCAGGGGCCGATCAGCCCCAGCATTTT
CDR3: CASSLLSGADQPQHF

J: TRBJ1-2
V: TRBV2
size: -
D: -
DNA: TGTGCCAGCAGTGAAGGCGACAGGAACTATGGCTACACCTTC
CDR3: CASSEGDRNYGYTF

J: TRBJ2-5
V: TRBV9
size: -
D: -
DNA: TGTGCCAGCAGCGCAAAAGGAGGGGCGGAGACCCAGTACTTC
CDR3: CASSAKGGAETQYF